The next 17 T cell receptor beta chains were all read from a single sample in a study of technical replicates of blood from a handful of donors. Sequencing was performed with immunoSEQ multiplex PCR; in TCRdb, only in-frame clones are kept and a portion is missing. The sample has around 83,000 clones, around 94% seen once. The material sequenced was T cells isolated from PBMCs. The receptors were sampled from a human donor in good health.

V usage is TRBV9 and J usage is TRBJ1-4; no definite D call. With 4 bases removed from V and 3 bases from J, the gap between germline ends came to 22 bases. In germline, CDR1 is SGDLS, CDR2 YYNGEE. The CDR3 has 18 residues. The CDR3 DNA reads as TGTGCCAGCAGCCCGGAGGACGTTCCCCTTCCCCCTAATGAAAAACTGTTTTTT. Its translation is CASSPEDVPLPPNEKLFF.

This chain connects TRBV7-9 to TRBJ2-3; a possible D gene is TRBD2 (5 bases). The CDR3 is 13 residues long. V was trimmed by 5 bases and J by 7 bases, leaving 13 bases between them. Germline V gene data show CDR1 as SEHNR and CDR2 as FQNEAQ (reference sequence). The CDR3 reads CASSARDHHTQYF. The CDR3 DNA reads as TGTGCCAGCAGCGCTCGGGATCACCATACGCAGTATTTT.

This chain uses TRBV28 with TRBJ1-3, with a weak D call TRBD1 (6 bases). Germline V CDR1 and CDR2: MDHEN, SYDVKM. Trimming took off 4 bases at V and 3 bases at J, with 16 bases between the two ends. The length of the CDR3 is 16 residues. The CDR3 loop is CASSSYRESSGNTIYF. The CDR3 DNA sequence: TGTGCCAGCAGTTCCTACAGGGAGTCAAGTGGAAACACCATATATTTT. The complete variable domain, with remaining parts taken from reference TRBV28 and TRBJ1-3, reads DVKVTQSSRYLVKRTGEKVFLECVQDMDHENMFWYRQDPGLGLRLIYFSYDVKMKEKGDIPEGYSVSREKKERFSLILESASTNQTSMYLCASSSYRESSGNTIYFGEGSWLTVV.

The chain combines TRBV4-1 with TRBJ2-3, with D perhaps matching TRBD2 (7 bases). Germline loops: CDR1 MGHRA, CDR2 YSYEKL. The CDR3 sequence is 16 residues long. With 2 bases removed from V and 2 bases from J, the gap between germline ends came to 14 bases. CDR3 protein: CASSQPWGGLTDTQYF. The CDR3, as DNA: TGCGCCAGCAGCCAACCTTGGGGGGGGCTCACAGATACGCAGTATTTT.

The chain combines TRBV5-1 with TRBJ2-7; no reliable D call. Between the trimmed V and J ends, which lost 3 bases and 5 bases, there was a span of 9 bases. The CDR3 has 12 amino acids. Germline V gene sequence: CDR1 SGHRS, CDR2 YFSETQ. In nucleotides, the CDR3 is TGCGCCAGCAGCTCCCAGGTAAACGAGCAGTACTTC. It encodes CASSSQVNEQYF.

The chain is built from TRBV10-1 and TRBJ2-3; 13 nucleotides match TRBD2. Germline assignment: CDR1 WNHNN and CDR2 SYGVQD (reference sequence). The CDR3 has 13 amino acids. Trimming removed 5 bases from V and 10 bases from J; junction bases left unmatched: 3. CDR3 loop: CASSTSGGGAQYF. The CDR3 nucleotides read TGCGCCAGCAGTACTAGCGGGGGGGGTGCGCAGTATTTT.

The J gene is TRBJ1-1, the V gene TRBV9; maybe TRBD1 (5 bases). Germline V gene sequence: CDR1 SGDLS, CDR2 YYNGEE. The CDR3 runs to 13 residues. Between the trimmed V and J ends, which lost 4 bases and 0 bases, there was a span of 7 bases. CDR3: CASSSGLNTEAFF. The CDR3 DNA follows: TGTGCCAGCAGCTCAGGGTTGAACACTGAAGCTTTCTTT.

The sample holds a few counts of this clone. The CDR3 sequence is CASSRGPTATEAFF. The CDR3 DNA is TGTGCCAGTAGTAGGGGGCCTACGGCCACTGAAGCTTTCTTT. The chain carries TRBV19 and TRBJ1-1; D might be TRBD1 (6 bases). Germline V lookup: CDR1 LNHDA, CDR2 SQIVND (reference sequence). This CDR3 spans 14 amino acids. With 4 bases removed from V and 4 bases from J, the gap between germline ends came to 13 bases.

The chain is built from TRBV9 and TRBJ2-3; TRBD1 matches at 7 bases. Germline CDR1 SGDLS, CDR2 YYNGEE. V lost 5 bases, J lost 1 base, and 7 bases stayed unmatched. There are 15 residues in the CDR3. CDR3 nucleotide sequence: TGTGCCAGCAGTTACACAGGGGCAGGCACAGATACGCAGTATTTT. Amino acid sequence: CASSYTGAGTDTQYF.

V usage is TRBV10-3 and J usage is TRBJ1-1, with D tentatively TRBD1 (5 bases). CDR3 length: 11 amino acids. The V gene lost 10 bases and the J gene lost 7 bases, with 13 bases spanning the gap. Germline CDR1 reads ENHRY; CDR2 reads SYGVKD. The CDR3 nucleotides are TGTGCCAGTACAGGTAGCGGTGAAGCTTTCTTT. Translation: CASTGSGEAFF.

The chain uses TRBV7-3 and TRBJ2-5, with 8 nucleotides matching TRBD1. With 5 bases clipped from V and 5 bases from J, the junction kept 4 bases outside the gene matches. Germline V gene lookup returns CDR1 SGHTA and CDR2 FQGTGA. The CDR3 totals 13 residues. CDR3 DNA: TGTGCCAGCAGCATGACAGGGGAGGAGACCCAGTACTTC. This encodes CASSMTGEETQYF. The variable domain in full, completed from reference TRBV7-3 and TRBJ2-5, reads GAGVSQTPSNKVTEKGKYVELRCDPISGHTALYWYRQSLGQGPEFLIYFQGTGAADDSGLPNDRFFAVRPEGSVSTLKIQRTERGDSAVYLCASSMTGEETQYFGPGTRLLVL.

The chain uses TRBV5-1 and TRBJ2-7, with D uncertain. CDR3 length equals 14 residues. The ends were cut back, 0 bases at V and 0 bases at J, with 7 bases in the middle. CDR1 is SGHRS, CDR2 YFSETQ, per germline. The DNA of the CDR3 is TGCGCCAGCAGCTTGGGTCCGAGCTCCTACGAGCAGTACTTC. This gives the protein CASSLGPSSYEQYF.

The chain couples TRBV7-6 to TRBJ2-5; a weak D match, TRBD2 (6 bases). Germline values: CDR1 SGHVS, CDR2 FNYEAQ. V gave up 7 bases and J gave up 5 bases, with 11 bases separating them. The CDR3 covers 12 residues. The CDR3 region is CASTTGAETQYF. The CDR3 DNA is TGTGCCAGCACCACGGGAGCGGAGACCCAGTACTTC. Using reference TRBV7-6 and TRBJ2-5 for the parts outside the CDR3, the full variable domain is GAGVSQSPRYKVTKRGQDVALRCDPISGHVSLYWYRQALGQGPEFLTYFNYEAQQDKSGLPNDRFSAERPEGSISTLTIQRTEQRDSAMYRCASTTGAETQYFGPGTRLLVL.

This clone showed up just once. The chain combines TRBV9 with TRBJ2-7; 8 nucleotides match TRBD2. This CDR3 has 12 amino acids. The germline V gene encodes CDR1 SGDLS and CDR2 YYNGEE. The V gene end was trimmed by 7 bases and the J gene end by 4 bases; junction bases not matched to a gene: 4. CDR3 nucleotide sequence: TGTGCCAGCGGGACTAGTGATTACGAGCAGTACTTC. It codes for CASGTSDYEQYF.

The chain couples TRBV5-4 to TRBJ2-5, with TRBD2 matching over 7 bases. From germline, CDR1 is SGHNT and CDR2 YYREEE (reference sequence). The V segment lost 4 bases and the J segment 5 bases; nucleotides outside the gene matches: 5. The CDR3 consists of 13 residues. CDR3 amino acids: CASSAVGGETQYF. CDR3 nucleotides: TGTGCCAGCAGCGCAGTCGGGGGGGAGACCCAGTACTTC.

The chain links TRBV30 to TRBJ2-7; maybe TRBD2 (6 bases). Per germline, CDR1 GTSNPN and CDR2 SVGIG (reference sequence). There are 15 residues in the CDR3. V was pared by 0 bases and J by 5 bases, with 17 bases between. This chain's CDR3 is CAWSVTRDWGNEQYF. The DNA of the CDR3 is TGTGCCTGGAGTGTAACACGGGACTGGGGTAACGAGCAGTACTTC.

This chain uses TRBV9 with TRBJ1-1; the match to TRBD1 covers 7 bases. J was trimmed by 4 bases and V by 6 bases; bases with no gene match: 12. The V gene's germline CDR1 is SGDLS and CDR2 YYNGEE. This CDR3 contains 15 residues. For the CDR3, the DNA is TGTGCCAGCATCATGTGGACAGGCGGACCCACTGAAGCTTTCTTT. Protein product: CASIMWTGGPTEAFF.